What follows are 29 T cell receptor beta chains derived from one specimen sequenced in a study of blood T cells in healthy people across ages. Through a sample-barcoded 5' primer and a J-beta primer mix, a second PCR was run for roughly 6 to 12 cycles. TCRdb fed the 5' RACE reads into MiXCR, producing one record per CDR3 protein. This sample has approximately 790,000 distinct CDR3 sequences; under 80% occur once, and the top ten carry around a quarter. The sample taken for sequencing was blood. These receptors all stem from a man aged 25 to 40 in good health.

The chain has TRBV12-3 or TRBV12-4 and TRBJ1-5; D ambiguous. This CDR3 spans 16 amino acids. V was trimmed by 0 bases and J by 9 bases, leaving 18 bases between them. The CDR3 coding sequence is TGTGCCAGCAGTTTAGCGATGGGCAGCACCCATCGGCCCCAGCATTTT. As protein: CASSLAMGSTHRPQHF.

This clonotype was seen a few times. This may come from a read error, since a much larger clone is one base off. The rearrangement uses TRBV5-1 and TRBJ2-1, with 7 bases fitting TRBD2. Germline CDR1 reads SGHRS; CDR2 reads YFSETQ. After removal of 0 bases from V and 4 bases from J, the junction contained 7 bases not matched to a gene. The CDR3 contains 16 residues. The CDR3 DNA reads as TGCGCCAGCAGCTTGGTAGTGACGGGGGGTTACAATGAGCAGTTCTTC. The encoded protein is CASSLVVTGGYNEQFF. Full variable domain (remainder filled in from reference TRBV5-1 and TRBJ2-1): KAGVTQTPRYLIKTRGQQVTLSCSPISGHRSVSWYQQTPGQGLQFLFEYFSETQRNKGNFPGRFSGRQFSNSRSEMNVSTLELGDSALYLCASSLVVTGGYNEQFFGPGTRLTVL.

This clonotype came up a few times. The rearrangement joins TRBV7-2 to TRBJ2-1; D is possibly TRBD1 or TRBD2 (6 bases each). The CDR3 loop spans 12 amino acids. CDR1 and CDR2 from the germline V gene are SGHTA and FQGNSA. Trimming took 7 bases from V and 9 from J, leaving 13 bases between them. CDR3 sequence (DNA): TGTGCCAGCATGGAGGGGGTTGGTGAGCAGTTCTTC. This sequence encodes CASMEGVGEQFF.

On this clonotype itself: The junction departs from germline at one end; a sequencing error may be responsible. V usage is TRBV4-3 and J usage is TRBJ2-3, with a weak D call TRBD1 (5 bases). Germline lookup yields CDR1 LGHNA and CDR2 YSLEER. CDR3 size: 14 residues. CDR3 amino acids: CASSQVGAPCTRYF. CDR3 nucleotide sequence: TGCGCCAGCAGCCAAGTTGGGGCTCCCTGTACGCGGTATTTT.

V and J are TRBV6-5 and TRBJ1-2, with no clear D. Deletions cut 2 bases from V and 4 bases from J, with 14 bases between. The CDR3 is 15 residues long. CDR1 MNHEY and CDR2 SVGAGI come from the germline V gene. Here the CDR3 reads CASSYNIGSSYGYTF. The DNA for the CDR3 is TGTGCCAGCAGTTACAATATTGGCAGCTCCTATGGCTACACCTTC.

The chain links TRBV29-1 to TRBJ2-3; weak D call: TRBD2 (6 bases). The CDR3 runs to 13 residues. Trimming took off 4 bases at V and 1 base at J, with 9 bases between the two ends. Per germline, CDR1 SQVTM and CDR2 ANQGSEA. The CDR3 loop is CSVVLAGTDTQYF. The CDR3 DNA reads as TGCAGCGTTGTACTAGCCGGCACAGATACGCAGTATTTT.

Comment on this clonotype: Germline and junction disagree at one end, which may indicate a read error. This rearrangement joins TRBV7-2 to TRBJ2-1; 7 positions match TRBD1. In germline, CDR1 is SGHTA, CDR2 FQGNSA. CDR3 size: 15 residues. The CDR3: CASSFDRDPINEQFF. The CDR3 DNA is TGTGCCAGCAGCTTTGACAGGGATCCCATCAATGAACAGTTCTTC.

The sample holds a few counts of this clonotype. The genes are TRBV9 and TRBJ2-7; TRBD1 matches at 8 bases. Germline-derived CDR1 and CDR2 are SGDLS and YYNGEE. There are 15 residues in the CDR3. Trimming took 2 bases from V and 2 from J; bases not matched to a gene: 6. The CDR3, as DNA: TGTGCCAGCAGCGTCGGCCGGGACAGGACCTACGAGCAGTACTTC. It encodes CASSVGRDRTYEQYF.

This clonotype has a single count. The rearrangement links TRBV6-6 to TRBJ2-7; 7 bases are shared with TRBD2. The closer fit of TRBJ2-5 to the DNA end suggests the J call may be wrong. CDR1 MNHNY and CDR2 SVGAGI come from the germline V gene (reference sequence). The CDR3 extends over 15 amino acids. CDR3 in DNA: TGTGCCAGCAGTATGACTAGCCGAGCTGAGCAGACCCAGTACTTC. Translation gives CASSMTSRAEQTQYF.

This clonotype was counted between two and nine times. One junction end does not reproduce the germline sequence, and a read error may be involved. The rearrangement uses TRBV28 and TRBJ2-1; 7 bases map to TRBD1. The CDR3 has 14 amino acids. Germline CDR1 MDHEN, CDR2 SYDVKM. As DNA, the CDR3 is TGTGCCAGCAGTTGGGACAGATCCTACGATGAGCAGTTCTTC. Protein: CASSWDRSYDEQFF.

This sequence joins TRBV20-1 and TRBJ2-4, with 11 nucleotides matching TRBD2. The J call may be faulty, since TRBJ2-7 better matches the DNA end. The CDR3 is 15 amino acids. Germline V CDR1 and CDR2: DFQATT, SNEGSKA (reference sequence). CDR3 region: CSARRLAGITYEQYF. The CDR3 DNA follows: TGCAGTGCTAGACGACTAGCGGGGATTACCTACGAGCAGTACTTC.

This clonotype appeared a few times. The rearrangement links TRBV2 to TRBJ2-1; D is ambiguous. The CDR3 is 14 residues long. V gave up 8 bases and J gave up 5 bases, with 16 bases separating them. Germline loops: CDR1 SNHLY, CDR2 FYNNEI. The DNA of the CDR3 is TGTGCCAGCGGCGTACTGAAGGTTAACAATGAGCAGTTCTTC. This gives the protein CASGVLKVNNEQFF.

J is TRBJ2-4 and V is TRBV3-1; 12 nucleotides line up with TRBD2. The J call may be in error: the DNA end matches TRBJ2-7 better. This CDR3 has 17 amino acids. Germline V gene data show CDR1 as LGHDT and CDR2 as YNNKEL (reference sequence). CDR3: CASSQGLAGVRSYEQYF. CDR3 coding DNA: TGTGCCAGCAGCCAAGGACTAGCGGGGGTTAGATCCTACGAGCAGTACTTC.

J is TRBJ1-2 and V is TRBV10-3; D perhaps matches TRBD1 (5 bases). CDR1 ENHRY and CDR2 SYGVKD come from the germline V gene. The V gene lost 10 bases and the J gene lost 0 bases, with 18 bases spanning the gap. CDR3 size: 15 residues. The CDR3 region has the DNA TGTGCCACCGCAAACCTGGACACCGCTAACTATGGCTACACCTTC. Translated: CATANLDTANYGYTF.

This clonotype was seen only a few times. This rearrangement joins TRBV28 to TRBJ2-7; D remains unclear. Germline CDR1 MDHEN, CDR2 SYDVKM. CDR3 length: 16 amino acids. The V end lost 1 base, the J end lost 5 bases, and 18 bases lay between the germline ends. For the CDR3, the DNA is TGTGCCAGCAGTTTATTGACCGGGTTTACGGTCGACGAGCAGTACTTC. This gives the protein CASSLLTGFTVDEQYF.

A few counts support this clonotype. The chain is built from TRBV6-6 and TRBJ1-1; TRBD1 is a possible D gene (6 bases). CDR3 length: 14 amino acids. Looked up from germline, CDR1 is MNHNY and CDR2 is SVGAGI (reference sequence). V lost 10 bases to trimming and J lost 5 bases, with 20 bases between them. CDR3 loop: CAINREHLGTEAFF. The CDR3 nucleotides read TGTGCCATTAACAGGGAACATCTGGGGACTGAAGCTTTCTTT.

The chain recombines TRBV27 with TRBJ2-7; D may correspond to TRBD1 or TRBD2 (5 bases each). CDR1 MNHEY and CDR2 SMNVEV come from the germline V gene (reference sequence). Trimming took off 10 bases at V and 2 bases at J, with 12 bases between the two ends. The CDR3 is made up of 12 amino acids. CDR3 sequence: CATGTSPYEQYF. The CDR3 nucleotides are TGTGCCACCGGGACCTCCCCCTACGAGCAGTACTTC.

This clonotype has a handful of counts. The CDR3 is CASSQTGLSGANVLTF. CDR3 DNA sequence: TGTGCCAGCAGCCAAACAGGCCTCTCTGGGGCCAACGTCCTGACTTTC. V and J are TRBV3-1 and TRBJ2-6; the D gene is possibly TRBD1 (5 bases). The CDR3 extends over 16 amino acids. The germline V gene has CDR1 LGHDT and CDR2 YNNKEL (reference sequence). Trimming took off 2 bases at V and 0 bases at J, with 8 bases between the two ends.

The rearrangement links TRBV6-5 to TRBJ1-1; 8 nucleotides match TRBD1. CDR3 length: 15 amino acids. Germline trimming cut 6 bases from V and 5 bases from J; bases unmatched to any gene: 11. Germline V gives CDR1 MNHEY, CDR2 SVGAGI. As DNA, the CDR3 is TGTGCCAGCAGAAAACCAACAGGGGGAAAGACTGAAGCTTTCTTT. Protein sequence: CASRKPTGGKTEAFF.

Comment on this clonotype: This may stem from a read error, because a much larger clone lies one nucleotide away. This chain joins TRBV7-2 and TRBJ1-1; no definite D call. Looked up from germline, CDR1 is SGHTA and CDR2 is FQGNSA. This CDR3 is built from 14 residues. Trimming took 1 base from V and 1 from J, leaving 7 bases between them. CDR3 sequence reads: CASSLGLRNTEAFF. The CDR3 DNA follows: TGTGCCAGCAGCTTAGGATTGAGGAACACTGAAGCTTTCTTT.

This clonotype was seen a handful of times. The chain is built from TRBV29-1 and TRBJ1-2, with 7 bases that match TRBD1. V shed 2 bases and J 7 bases; nucleotides not matched to a gene: 7. Germline CDR1 SQVTM, CDR2 ANQGSEA. This CDR3 is 13 amino acids long. CDR3 bases: TGCAGCGTTGAAATGGGGACAGCCTTTGGCTACACCTTC. Translated: CSVEMGTAFGYTF.

In this sample, this clonotype turned up a few times. The chain employs TRBV4-1 and TRBJ2-7, with D unresolved. V was clipped by 0 bases and J by 3 bases, with 15 bases between them. Germline CDR1 is MGHRA and CDR2 is YSYEKL. CDR3 length: 16 amino acids. The CDR3 coding sequence is TGCGCCAGCAGCCAAGATCAAGGAAGCAGGTTCTACGAGCAGTACTTC. Its translation: CASSQDQGSRFYEQYF.

J is TRBJ2-2 and V is TRBV9; no definite D call. Germline loops: CDR1 SGDLS, CDR2 YYNGEE. The length of the CDR3 is 15 residues. With 6 bases removed from V and 2 bases from J, the gap between germline ends came to 14 bases. The CDR3, as DNA: TGTGCCAGCACCGTTGGTGCCCCCAACACCGGGGAGCTGTTTTTT. This gives the protein CASTVGAPNTGELFF.

The chain recombines TRBV4-1 with TRBJ2-5; 10 bases are a match to TRBD2. Germline V gene data show CDR1 as MGHRA and CDR2 as YSYEKL. The CDR3 loop spans 15 amino acids. The V and J ends lost 0 bases and 11 bases, in that order; junction bases with no gene match: 9. The CDR3 is CASSQDVAGGREQYF. As DNA, the CDR3 is TGCGCCAGCAGCCAAGATGTAGCGGGGGGCAGAGAGCAGTACTTC.

The chain couples TRBV3-1 to TRBJ2-7; tentatively, D is TRBD1 (7 bases). In germline, CDR1 is LGHDT, CDR2 YNNKEL (reference sequence). The CDR3 consists of 16 residues. The ends were cut back, 4 bases at V and 0 bases at J, with 16 bases in the middle. The CDR3 region has the DNA TGTGCCAGCAGCCCCACCGGGGGACAGAACTCCTACGAGCAGTACTTC. It translates to CASSPTGGQNSYEQYF.

In its sample, this clonotype was seen many times. The chain joins TRBV2 to TRBJ2-6, with a weak D call TRBD1 (5 bases). The CDR3 is 14 amino acids. Germline CDR1 and CDR2: SNHLY and FYNNEI. V gave up 5 bases and J gave up 4 bases, with 9 bases separating them. CDR3 in DNA: TGTGCCAGCAGTTCAGGGCTCGGGGCCAACGTCCTGACTTTC. This gives the protein CASSSGLGANVLTF.

The chain employs TRBV9 and TRBJ2-1, with TRBD2 matching over 9 bases. J was trimmed by 7 bases and V by 0 bases; bases with no gene match: 5. Germline CDR1 SGDLS, CDR2 YYNGEE. The CDR3 extends over 15 amino acids. CDR3 bases: TGTGCCAGCAGCGTAGTGGGTAGCGGGAGAAATGAGCAGTTCTTC. Translating gives CASSVVGSGRNEQFF.

The table lists this clonotype with a few counts. The genes are TRBV6-5 and TRBJ2-4; unclear D gene. From germline, CDR1 is MNHEY and CDR2 SVGAGI. The CDR3 is 13 amino acids. V lost 6 bases, J lost 8 bases, and 14 bases lay in between. The CDR3 DNA reads TGTGCCAGCAGGGATTGGTTGCGTGACATTCAGTACTTC. Translated: CASRDWLRDIQYF.

Written as DNA, the CDR3 is TGTGCCAGCAGTTTACTAGCAGATGAGCAGTTCTTC. Translation: CASSLLADEQFF. The J gene is TRBJ2-1, the V gene TRBV12-3 or TRBV12-4, with D possibly being TRBD2 (5 bases). V dropped 2 bases and J dropped 8 bases, with 7 bases sitting between them. This CDR3 spans 12 amino acids.